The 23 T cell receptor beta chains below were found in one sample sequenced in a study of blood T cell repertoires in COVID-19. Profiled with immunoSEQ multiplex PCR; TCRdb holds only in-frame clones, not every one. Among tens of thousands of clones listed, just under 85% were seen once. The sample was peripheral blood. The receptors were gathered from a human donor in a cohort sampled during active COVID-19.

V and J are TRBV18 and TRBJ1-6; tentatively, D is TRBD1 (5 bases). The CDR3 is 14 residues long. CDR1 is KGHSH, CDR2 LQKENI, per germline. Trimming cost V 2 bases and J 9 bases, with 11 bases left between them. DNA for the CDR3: TGTGCCAGCTCACCAGAGACAGATGGTTCACCCCTCCACTTT. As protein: CASSPETDGSPLHF.

The CDR3, as DNA: TGCGCCAGCCGATTGTTACAGATGAACACTGAAGCTTTCTTT. This sequence encodes CASRLLQMNTEAFF. The genes are TRBV5-1 and TRBJ1-1; D not certain. CDR3 length: 14 residues. Germline CDR1 SGHRS, CDR2 YFSETQ. V lost 7 bases to trimming and J lost 0 bases, with 13 bases between them.

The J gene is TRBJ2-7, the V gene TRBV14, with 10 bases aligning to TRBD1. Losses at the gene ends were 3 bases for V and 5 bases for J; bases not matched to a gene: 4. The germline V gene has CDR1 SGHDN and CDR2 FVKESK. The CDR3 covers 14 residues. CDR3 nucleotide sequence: TGTGCCAGCAGCCATGGGACAGGGGTCCACGAGCAGTACTTC. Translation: CASSHGTGVHEQYF.

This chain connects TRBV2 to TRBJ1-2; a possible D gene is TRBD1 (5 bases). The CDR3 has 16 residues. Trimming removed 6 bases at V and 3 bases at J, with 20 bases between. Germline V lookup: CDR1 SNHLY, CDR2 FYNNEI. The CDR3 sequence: CASRDGPRGTDYGYTF. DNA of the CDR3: TGTGCCAGCAGGGACGGTCCTCGGGGGACTGACTATGGCTACACCTTC.

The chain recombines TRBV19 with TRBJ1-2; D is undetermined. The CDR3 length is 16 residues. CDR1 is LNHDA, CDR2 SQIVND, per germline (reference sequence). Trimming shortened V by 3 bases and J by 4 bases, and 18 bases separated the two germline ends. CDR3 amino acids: CASSIDAIRHVYGYTF. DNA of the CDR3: TGTGCCAGTAGTATCGATGCGATCAGGCACGTCTATGGCTACACCTTC.

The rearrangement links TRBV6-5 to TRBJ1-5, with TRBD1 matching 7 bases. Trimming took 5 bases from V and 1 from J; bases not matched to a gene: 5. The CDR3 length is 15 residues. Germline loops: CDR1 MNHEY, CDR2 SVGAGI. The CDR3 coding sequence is TGTGCCAGCAGTCCTCAGGGGGGAAGCAATCAGCCCCAGCATTTT. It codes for CASSPQGGSNQPQHF.

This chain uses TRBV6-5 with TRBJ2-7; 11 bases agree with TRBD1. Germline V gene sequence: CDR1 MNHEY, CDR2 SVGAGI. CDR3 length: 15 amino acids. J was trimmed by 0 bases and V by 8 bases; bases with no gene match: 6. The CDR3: CASATGTGGSYEQYF. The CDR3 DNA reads TGTGCCAGCGCAACCGGGACAGGGGGCTCCTACGAGCAGTACTTC.

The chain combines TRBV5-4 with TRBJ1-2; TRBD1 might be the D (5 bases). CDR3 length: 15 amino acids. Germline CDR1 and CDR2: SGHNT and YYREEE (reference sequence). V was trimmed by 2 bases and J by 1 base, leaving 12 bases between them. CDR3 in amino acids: CASSFGAGVNYGYTF. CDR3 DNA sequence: TGTGCCAGCAGCTTTGGGGCAGGAGTTAACTATGGCTACACCTTC.

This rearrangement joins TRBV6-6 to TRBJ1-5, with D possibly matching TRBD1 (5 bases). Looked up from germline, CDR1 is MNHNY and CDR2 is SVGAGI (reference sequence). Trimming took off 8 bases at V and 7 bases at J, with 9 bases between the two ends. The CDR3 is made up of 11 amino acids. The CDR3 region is CASWGGQPQHF. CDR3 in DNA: TGTGCCAGCTGGGGGGGGCAGCCCCAGCATTTT.

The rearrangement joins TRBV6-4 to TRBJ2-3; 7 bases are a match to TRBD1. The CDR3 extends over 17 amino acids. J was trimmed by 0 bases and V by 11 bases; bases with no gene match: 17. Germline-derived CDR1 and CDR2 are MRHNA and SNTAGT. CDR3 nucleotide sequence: TGTGCCTTACGAGGGGGCGGAAACACTCCTAGCACAGATACGCAGTATTTT. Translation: CALRGGGNTPSTDTQYF.

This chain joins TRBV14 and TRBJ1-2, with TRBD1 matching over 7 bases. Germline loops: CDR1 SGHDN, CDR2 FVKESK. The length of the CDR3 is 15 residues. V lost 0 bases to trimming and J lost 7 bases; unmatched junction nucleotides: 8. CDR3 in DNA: TGTGCCAGCAGCCAAGATAACAGGGGAGTTAGTGGCTACACCTTC. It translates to CASSQDNRGVSGYTF.

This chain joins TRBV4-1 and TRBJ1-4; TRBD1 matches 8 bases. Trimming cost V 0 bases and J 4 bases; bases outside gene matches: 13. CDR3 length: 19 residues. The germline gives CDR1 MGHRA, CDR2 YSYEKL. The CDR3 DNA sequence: TGCGCCAGCAGCCAAGAACCTCGAGACAGGGGTTCTGGTAATGAAAAACTGTTTTTT. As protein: CASSQEPRDRGSGNEKLFF.

This CDR3 reads CASNGQRGGPDTQYF. CDR3 coding DNA: TGTGCCAGCAATGGTCAGCGGGGGGGCCCAGATACGCAGTATTTT. V and J are TRBV2 and TRBJ2-3, with TRBD2 identical over 10 bases. In germline, CDR1 is SNHLY, CDR2 FYNNEI. The CDR3 consists of 15 residues. Trimming removed 7 bases from V and 4 bases from J; junction bases left unmatched: 8.

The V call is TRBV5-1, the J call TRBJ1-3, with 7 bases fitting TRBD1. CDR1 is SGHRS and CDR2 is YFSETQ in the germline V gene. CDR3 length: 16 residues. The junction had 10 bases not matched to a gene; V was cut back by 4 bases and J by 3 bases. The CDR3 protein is CASSLFGDRVGNTIYF. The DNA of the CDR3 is TGCGCCAGCAGCCTATTCGGTGACAGGGTTGGAAACACCATATATTTT.

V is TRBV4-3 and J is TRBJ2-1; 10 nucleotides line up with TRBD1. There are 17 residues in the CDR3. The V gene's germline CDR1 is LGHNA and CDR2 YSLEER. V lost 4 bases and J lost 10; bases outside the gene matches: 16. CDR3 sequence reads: CASSPPGGTGVLVEQFF. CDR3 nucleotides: TGCGCCAGCAGCCCGCCCGGAGGGACAGGGGTGTTAGTGGAGCAGTTCTTC.

The chain's CDR3 is CASLGRDRGAYNSPLHF. CDR3 nucleotide sequence: TGTGCCAGCCTGGGAAGGGACAGAGGCGCCTATAATTCACCCCTCCACTTT. J is TRBJ1-6 and V is TRBV28; 7 bases fit TRBD1. V dropped 8 bases and J dropped 2; count of bases not matched to a gene: 12. Germline V gene data show CDR1 as MDHEN and CDR2 as SYDVKM. There are 17 residues in the CDR3.

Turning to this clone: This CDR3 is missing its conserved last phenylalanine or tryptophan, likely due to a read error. CDR3 amino acids: CASRPKPGQGAKGYTS. Written as DNA, the CDR3 is TGTGCCAGCAGGCCCAAACCGGGACAGGGGGCGAAGGGCTACACCTCC. The V and J genes are TRBV7-9 and TRBJ1-2, with TRBD1 matching over 12 bases. CDR1 and CDR2 from the germline V gene are SEHNR and FQNEAQ (reference sequence). Trimming cost V 6 bases and J 8 bases; bases outside gene matches: 13. This CDR3 region has 16 residues.

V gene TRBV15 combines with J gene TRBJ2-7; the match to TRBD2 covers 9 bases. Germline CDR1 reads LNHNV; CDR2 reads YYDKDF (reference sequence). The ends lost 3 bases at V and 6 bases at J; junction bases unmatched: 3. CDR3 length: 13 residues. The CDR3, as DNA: TGTGCCACCAGCAGGCGGGGGGGAGGCGAGCAGTACTTC. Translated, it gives CATSRRGGGEQYF.

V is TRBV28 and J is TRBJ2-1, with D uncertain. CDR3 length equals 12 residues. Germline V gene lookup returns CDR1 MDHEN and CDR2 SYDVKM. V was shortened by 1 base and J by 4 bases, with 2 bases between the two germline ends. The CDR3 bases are TGTGCCAGCAGTTTATCGTACAATGAGCAGTTCTTC. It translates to CASSLSYNEQFF. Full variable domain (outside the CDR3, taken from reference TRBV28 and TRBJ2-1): DVKVTQSSRYLVKRTGEKVFLECVQDMDHENMFWYRQDPGLGLRLIYFSYDVKMKEKGDIPEGYSVSREKKERFSLILESASTNQTSMYLCASSLSYNEQFFGPGTRLTVL.

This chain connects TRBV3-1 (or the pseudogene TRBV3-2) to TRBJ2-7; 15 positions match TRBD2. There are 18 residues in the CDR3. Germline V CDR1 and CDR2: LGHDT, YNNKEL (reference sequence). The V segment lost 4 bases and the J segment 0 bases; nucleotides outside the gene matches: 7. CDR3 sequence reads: CASSLFGTSGGPSYEQYF. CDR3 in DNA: TGTGCCAGCAGCCTCTTTGGGACTAGCGGGGGGCCCTCCTACGAGCAGTACTTC.

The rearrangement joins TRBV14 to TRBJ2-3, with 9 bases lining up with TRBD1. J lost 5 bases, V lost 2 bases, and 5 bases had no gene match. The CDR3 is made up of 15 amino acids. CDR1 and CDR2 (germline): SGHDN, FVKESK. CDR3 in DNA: TGTGCCAGCAGCCAAATAAGGACAGGGGTAGATACGCAGTATTTT. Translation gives CASSQIRTGVDTQYF.

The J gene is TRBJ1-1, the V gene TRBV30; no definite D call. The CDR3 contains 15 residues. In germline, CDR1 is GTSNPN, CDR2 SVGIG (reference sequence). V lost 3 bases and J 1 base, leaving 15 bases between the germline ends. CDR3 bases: TGTGCCTGGAGCCCCCCTGACTCATGGAACACTGAAGCTTTCTTT. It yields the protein CAWSPPDSWNTEAFF.

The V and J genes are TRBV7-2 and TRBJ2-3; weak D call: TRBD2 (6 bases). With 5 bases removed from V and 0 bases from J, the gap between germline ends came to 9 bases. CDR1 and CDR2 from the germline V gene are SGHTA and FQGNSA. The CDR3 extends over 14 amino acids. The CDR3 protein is CASSPGTSTDTQYF. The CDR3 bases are TGTGCCAGCAGCCCCGGGACTAGCACAGATACGCAGTATTTT.